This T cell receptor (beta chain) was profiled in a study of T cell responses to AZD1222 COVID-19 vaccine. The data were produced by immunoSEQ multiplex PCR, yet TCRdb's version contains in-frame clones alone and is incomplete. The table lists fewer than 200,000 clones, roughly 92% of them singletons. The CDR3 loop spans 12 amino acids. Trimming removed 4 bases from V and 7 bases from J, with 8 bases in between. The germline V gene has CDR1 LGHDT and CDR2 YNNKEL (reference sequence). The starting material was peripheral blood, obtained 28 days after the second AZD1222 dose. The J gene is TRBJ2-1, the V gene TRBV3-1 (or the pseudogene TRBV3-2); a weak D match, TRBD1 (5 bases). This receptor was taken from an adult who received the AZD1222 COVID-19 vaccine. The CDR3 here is CASSLGPNEQFF. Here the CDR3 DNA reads TGTGCCAGCAGCCTGGGGCCGAATGAGCAGTTCTTC.